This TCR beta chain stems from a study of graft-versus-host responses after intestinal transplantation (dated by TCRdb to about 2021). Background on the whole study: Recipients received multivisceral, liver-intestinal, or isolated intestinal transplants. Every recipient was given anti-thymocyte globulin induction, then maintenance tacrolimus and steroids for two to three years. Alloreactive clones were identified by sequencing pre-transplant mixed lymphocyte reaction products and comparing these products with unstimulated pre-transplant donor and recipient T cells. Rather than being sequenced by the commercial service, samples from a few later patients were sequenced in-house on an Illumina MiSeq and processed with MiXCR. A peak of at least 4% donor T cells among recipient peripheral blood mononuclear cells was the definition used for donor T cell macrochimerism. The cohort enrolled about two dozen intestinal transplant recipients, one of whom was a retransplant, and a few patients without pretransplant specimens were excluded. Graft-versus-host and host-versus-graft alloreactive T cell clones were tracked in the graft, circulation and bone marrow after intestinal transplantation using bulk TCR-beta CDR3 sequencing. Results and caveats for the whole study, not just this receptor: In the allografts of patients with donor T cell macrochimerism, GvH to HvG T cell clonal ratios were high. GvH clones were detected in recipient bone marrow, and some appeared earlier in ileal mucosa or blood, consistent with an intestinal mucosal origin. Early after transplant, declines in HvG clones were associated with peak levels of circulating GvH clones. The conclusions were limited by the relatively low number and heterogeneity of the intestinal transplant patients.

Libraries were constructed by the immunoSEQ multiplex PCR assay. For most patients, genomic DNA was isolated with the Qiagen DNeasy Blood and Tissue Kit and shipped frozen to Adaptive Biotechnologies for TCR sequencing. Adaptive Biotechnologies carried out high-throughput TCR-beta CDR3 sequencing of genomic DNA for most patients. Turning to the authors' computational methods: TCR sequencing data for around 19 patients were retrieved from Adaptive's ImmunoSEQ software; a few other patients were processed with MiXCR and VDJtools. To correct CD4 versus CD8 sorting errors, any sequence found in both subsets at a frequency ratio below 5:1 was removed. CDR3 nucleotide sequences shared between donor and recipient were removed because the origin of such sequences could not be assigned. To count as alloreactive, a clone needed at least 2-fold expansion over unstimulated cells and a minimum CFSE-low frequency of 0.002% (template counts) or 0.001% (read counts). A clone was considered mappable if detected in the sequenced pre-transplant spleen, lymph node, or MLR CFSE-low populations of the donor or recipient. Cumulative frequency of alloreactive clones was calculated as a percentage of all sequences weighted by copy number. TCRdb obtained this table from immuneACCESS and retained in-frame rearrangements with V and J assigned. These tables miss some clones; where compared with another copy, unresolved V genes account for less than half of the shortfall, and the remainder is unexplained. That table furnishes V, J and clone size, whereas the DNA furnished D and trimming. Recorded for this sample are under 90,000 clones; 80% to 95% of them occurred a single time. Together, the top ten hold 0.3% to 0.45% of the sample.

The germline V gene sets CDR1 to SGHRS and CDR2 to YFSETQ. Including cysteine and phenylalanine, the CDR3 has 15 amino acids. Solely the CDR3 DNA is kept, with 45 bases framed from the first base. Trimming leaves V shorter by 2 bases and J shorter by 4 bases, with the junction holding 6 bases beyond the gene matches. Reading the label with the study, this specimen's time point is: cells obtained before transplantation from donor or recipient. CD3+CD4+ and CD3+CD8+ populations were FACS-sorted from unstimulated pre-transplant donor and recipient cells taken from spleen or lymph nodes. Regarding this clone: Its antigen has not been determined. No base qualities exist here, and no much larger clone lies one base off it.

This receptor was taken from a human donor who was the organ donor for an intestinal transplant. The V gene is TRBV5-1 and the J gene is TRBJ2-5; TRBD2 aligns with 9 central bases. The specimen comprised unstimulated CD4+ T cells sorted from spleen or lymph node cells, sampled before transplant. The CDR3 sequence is CASSFGGGALETQYF. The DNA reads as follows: TGCGCCAGCAGCTTTGGCGGGGGGGCTCTAGAGACCCAGTACTTC.